The 19 T cell receptor beta chains below all came from one sample that was sequenced in a study of blood T cell repertoires in COVID-19. Libraries were prepared by immunoSEQ multiplex PCR; TCRdb keeps only in-frame clonotypes and omits some of them. This repertoire shows fewer than 350,000 clones, just over 85% found once; its top ten account for about 4%. Input material: PBMCs or T cells enriched from blood (not recorded which). All receptors derive from a middle-aged woman with acute COVID-19.

This sequence joins TRBV11-1 and TRBJ2-1; tentative D call: TRBD1 (5 bases). The CDR3 extends over 15 amino acids. The germline V gene has CDR1 SGHAT and CDR2 FQDESV (reference sequence). V lost 5 bases and J 5 bases, leaving 16 bases between the germline ends. CDR3 loop: CASSLEIGVDNEQFF. The CDR3 DNA follows: TGTGCCAGCAGCCTTGAAATAGGGGTGGACAATGAGCAGTTCTTC. Based on the CDR3 plus reference TRBV11-1 and TRBJ2-1, the full variable domain is EAEVAQSPRYKITEKSQAVAFWCDPISGHATLYWYRQILGQGPELLVQFQDESVVDDSQLPKDRFSAERLKGVDSTLKIQPAELGDSAMYLCASSLEIGVDNEQFFGPGTRLTVL.

The table lists this clone with a count of one. The chain uses TRBV5-4 and TRBJ2-3; D remains ambiguous. The CDR3 totals 16 residues. In germline, CDR1 is SGHNT, CDR2 YYREEE (reference sequence). Trimming left V 2 bases short and J 1 base short, with 14 bases between. Here the CDR3 DNA reads TGTGCCAGCAGCTTCATCTATAGCTCCGGCACAGATACGCAGTATTTT. Translated, it gives CASSFIYSSGTDTQYF.

The chain couples TRBV28 to TRBJ1-5; 8 nucleotides agree with TRBD1. V was pared by 5 bases and J by 1 base, with 7 bases of the junction left unmatched. The CDR3 consists of 16 residues. From germline, CDR1 is MDHEN and CDR2 SYDVKM. CDR3 sequence: CASSRRTGNSNQPQHF. In nucleotides, the CDR3 is TGTGCCAGCAGTCGTCGGACAGGGAACAGCAATCAGCCCCAGCATTTT.

The CDR3 protein is CASSIDRVQVDTQYF. For the CDR3, the DNA is TGTGCCAGCAGCATCGACAGGGTGCAAGTAGATACGCAGTATTTT. The chain couples TRBV25-1 to TRBJ2-3; TRBD1 matches at 7 bases. With 6 bases clipped from V and 5 bases from J, the junction kept 11 bases outside the gene matches. CDR3 length: 15 amino acids. Germline V gene data show CDR1 as MGHDK and CDR2 as SYGVNS.

V and J are TRBV18 and TRBJ2-7, with a possible D match to TRBD1 (5 bases). This CDR3 region has 15 residues. In germline, CDR1 is KGHSH, CDR2 LQKENI. Trimming pared 1 base from V and 2 bases from J, leaving 12 bases between. CDR3 sequence: CASSPRGQGAYEQYF. The CDR3 nucleotides are TGTGCCAGCTCACCACGAGGCCAGGGTGCCTACGAGCAGTACTTC.

The chain employs TRBV7-2 and TRBJ1-3; D call uncertain. In germline, CDR1 is SGHTA, CDR2 FQGNSA. CDR3 length: 13 amino acids. Trimming removed 0 bases at V and 8 bases at J, with 8 bases between. As DNA, the CDR3 is TGTGCCAGCAGCTTAGCCGCGGGAGACACCATATATTTT. It specifies CASSLAAGDTIYF.

This clone has just one count. The chain employs TRBV9 and TRBJ2-1; TRBD1 might be the D (6 bases). Germline CDR1 reads SGDLS; CDR2 reads YYNGEE. This CDR3 is built from 13 residues. Trimming cost V 2 bases and J 10 bases, with 13 bases left between them. CDR3 sequence: CASSVNLGTEQFF. The DNA for the CDR3 is TGTGCCAGCAGCGTCAACCTGGGGACAGAGCAGTTCTTC.

Written as DNA, the CDR3 is TGTGCCAGCAGCCCAGGATCCAACACAGATACGCAGTATTTT. Translation gives CASSPGSNTDTQYF. The V gene is TRBV28, the J gene TRBJ2-3; D remains unclear. With 6 bases removed from V and 2 bases from J, the gap between germline ends came to 12 bases. The CDR3 runs 14 residues. CDR1 and CDR2 (germline): MDHEN, SYDVKM.

The chain recombines TRBV19 with TRBJ1-6; 7 nucleotides line up with TRBD1. V was pared by 7 bases and J by 5 bases, with 5 bases of the junction left unmatched. This CDR3 region has 14 residues. Germline V lookup: CDR1 LNHDA, CDR2 SQIVND (reference sequence). The CDR3 sequence: CASKQGQHNSPLHF. The CDR3 DNA follows: TGTGCCAGTAAACAGGGGCAACATAATTCACCCCTCCACTTT.

The gene calls are TRBV5-1 and TRBJ2-5; TRBD1 aligns across 8 bases. Trimming took 1 base from V and 1 from J; bases not matched to a gene: 3. Looked up from germline, CDR1 is SGHRS and CDR2 is YFSETQ. The CDR3 contains 15 residues. For the CDR3, the DNA is TGCGCCAGCAGCTTGAACACAGGGGGCCAAGAGACCCAGTACTTC. Translated: CASSLNTGGQETQYF.

The J gene is TRBJ1-3, the V gene TRBV29-1; perhaps TRBD1 as D (5 bases). The germline CDR1 and CDR2 sequences are SQVTM and ANQGSEA. Between the trimmed V and J ends, which lost 4 bases and 6 bases, there was a span of 16 bases. The CDR3 is 14 residues long. Here the CDR3 reads CSVAPLGPENTIYF. The CDR3 DNA reads as TGCAGCGTTGCCCCTCTGGGGCCTGAAAACACCATATATTTT.

CDR3: CATSKGLNNEKLFF. The DNA for the CDR3 is TGTGCCACCAGCAAGGGACTGAATAATGAAAAACTGTTTTTT. V usage is TRBV15 and J usage is TRBJ1-4, with D perhaps matching TRBD1 (5 bases). Germline V lookup: CDR1 LNHNV, CDR2 YYDKDF (reference sequence). Trimming removed 4 bases at V and 4 bases at J, with 10 bases between. The CDR3 runs 14 residues.

J is TRBJ2-5 and V is TRBV19; 9 positions match TRBD2. V shed 5 bases, J shed 4 bases, and the junction held 5 bases outside the gene matches. Germline CDR1 reads LNHDA; CDR2 reads SQIVND (reference sequence). The CDR3 spans 14 residues. The CDR3 DNA follows: TGTGCCAGTAGTGTGGGACTAGCCAGAGAGACCCAGTACTTC. Its protein product is CASSVGLARETQYF.

The V call is TRBV11-3, the J call TRBJ2-3; tentatively, D is TRBD1 (5 bases). Trimming pared 5 bases from V and 1 base from J, leaving 13 bases between. The CDR3 is 15 residues long. CDR1 and CDR2 (germline): SGHNT, YENEEA. This CDR3 reads CASSPDSWGTDTQYF. Here the CDR3 DNA reads TGTGCCAGCAGCCCAGACAGTTGGGGCACAGATACGCAGTATTTT.

The rearrangement joins TRBV7-2 to TRBJ1-1; possibly TRBD1 for D (6 bases). The length of the CDR3 is 15 residues. V gave up 4 bases and J gave up 4 bases, with 16 bases separating them. Germline loops: CDR1 SGHTA, CDR2 FQGNSA. CDR3 loop: CASSSRYTGFTEAFF. In nucleotides, the CDR3 is TGTGCCAGCAGCTCCCGATACACAGGGTTCACTGAAGCTTTCTTT.

The chain couples TRBV7-2 to TRBJ2-7, with TRBD2 as a possible D gene (6 bases). Looked up from germline, CDR1 is SGHTA and CDR2 is FQGNSA. V gave up 1 base and J gave up 5 bases, with 18 bases separating them. This CDR3 is built from 16 residues. The CDR3 sequence is CASSLGWGLLRDEQYF. CDR3 coding DNA: TGTGCCAGCAGCTTAGGATGGGGACTCCTAAGGGACGAGCAGTACTTC.

V gene TRBV7-9 combines with J gene TRBJ1-2, with 12 bases fitting TRBD1. CDR1 and CDR2 from the germline V gene are SEHNR and FQNEAQ (reference sequence). The CDR3 contains 15 residues. V lost 5 bases and J lost 4; bases outside the gene matches: 5. CDR3 coding DNA: TGTGCCAGCAGCATTCCGGGACAGGGGGCCTATGGCTACACCTTC. Translating it yields CASSIPGQGAYGYTF.

The chain is built from TRBV12-1 and TRBJ2-3; the table's D call of TRBD2 was not tested on the DNA. TRBV12-1 is a pseudogene locus. The CDR3 has 19 residues. This CDR3 reads CASSFTTSKARGSTDTQYF. Written as DNA, the CDR3 is TGTGCCAGCAGCTTTACCACTAGCAAAGCCCGCGGGAGCACAGATACGCAGTATTTT.

The chain carries TRBV5-4 and TRBJ2-7; maybe TRBD1 (6 bases). Germline values: CDR1 SGHNT, CDR2 YYREEE (reference sequence). This CDR3 comprises 15 residues. V lost 4 bases and J 0 bases, leaving 14 bases between the germline ends. Here the CDR3 DNA reads TGTGCCAGCAGCCTCATCGGGACACTCTCCTACGAGCAGTACTTC. It yields the protein CASSLIGTLSYEQYF.